This passage covers 20 T cell receptor beta chains from one sample sequenced in a study of cytomegalovirus exposure and HLA in healthy donors. The PCR employed 60 Vbeta primers together with 13 Jbeta primers. Using immunoSEQ multiplex PCR, the repertoire was profiled, and TCRdb retains in-frame clones only, with some absent. The sample lists about 140,000 clones, roughly 76% occurring once. Sequencing used PBMCs. The receptors come from a human donor in good health.

This clone was seen only a few times. The chain uses TRBV2 and TRBJ1-2; TRBD1 is a possible D gene (5 bases). Germline lookup yields CDR1 SNHLY and CDR2 FYNNEI. The CDR3 is 13 residues long. Trimming cost V 6 bases and J 2 bases, with 10 bases left between them. In nucleotides, the CDR3 is TGTGCCAGCAGGGGTGGGGGGAACTATGGCTACACCTTC. Its protein product is CASRGGGNYGYTF. The entire variable domain, with the rest obtained from reference TRBV2 and TRBJ1-2, is as follows: EPEVTQTPSHQVTQMGQEVILRCVPISNHLYFYWYRQILGQKVEFLVSFYNNEISEKSEIFDDQFSVERPDGSNFTLKIRSTKLEDSAMYFCASRGGGNYGYTFGSGTRLTVV.

CDR3: CASSLMTSGDSYEQYF. The CDR3 DNA sequence: TGCGCCAGCAGCTTGATGACTAGCGGCGACTCCTACGAGCAGTACTTC. The chain couples TRBV5-1 to TRBJ2-7; 9 bases are shared with TRBD2. Germline CDR1 reads SGHRS; CDR2 reads YFSETQ. The CDR3 extends over 16 amino acids. Trimming removed 1 base from V and 0 bases from J; junction bases left unmatched: 5. The entire variable domain, with the rest obtained from reference TRBV5-1 and TRBJ2-7, is as follows: KAGVTQTPRYLIKTRGQQVTLSCSPISGHRSVSWYQQTPGQGLQFLFEYFSETQRNKGNFPGRFSGRQFSNSRSEMNVSTLELGDSALYLCASSLMTSGDSYEQYFGPGTRLTVT.

This chain joins TRBV7-3 and TRBJ2-1; tentative D call: TRBD1 (6 bases). Germline lookup yields CDR1 SGHTA and CDR2 FQGTGA. This CDR3 has 14 amino acids. Trimming removed 4 bases at V and 8 bases at J, with 15 bases between. The CDR3: CASSSVGGSDEQFF. For the CDR3, the DNA is TGTGCCAGCAGCTCCGTAGGGGGTAGCGATGAGCAGTTCTTC.

This clone has more than one count but fewer than ten. This chain joins TRBV7-9 and TRBJ1-4, with D unclear. V was pared by 4 bases and J by 0 bases, with 9 bases between. The length of the CDR3 is 15 residues. CDR1 is SEHNR, CDR2 FQNEAQ, per germline (reference sequence). CDR3 coding DNA: TGTGCCAGCAGCTCTTGGCCAACAACTAATGAAAAACTGTTTTTT. Its protein product is CASSSWPTTNEKLFF.

The chain couples TRBV6-5 to TRBJ2-3; D may be TRBD2 (5 bases). The CDR3 contains 13 residues. With 6 bases removed from V and 10 bases from J, the gap between germline ends came to 17 bases. CDR1 is MNHEY and CDR2 is SVGAGI in the germline V gene. The CDR3 spells CASSPSFRGAQYF. CDR3 sequence (DNA): TGTGCCAGCAGCCCTTCGTTCCGGGGTGCGCAGTATTTT.

The chain combines TRBV7-8 with TRBJ2-3; D may be TRBD2 (5 bases). Trimming took off 5 bases at V and 2 bases at J, with 11 bases between the two ends. The CDR3 length is 14 residues. Per germline, CDR1 SGHVS and CDR2 FQNEAQ. The CDR3 DNA sequence: TGTGCCAGCAGCCTTCAGGAGGTCACAGATACGCAGTATTTT. It is translated as CASSLQEVTDTQYF.

The chain uses TRBV10-1 and TRBJ2-1, with TRBD2 matching 9 bases. Germline lookup yields CDR1 WNHNN and CDR2 SYGVQD (reference sequence). The length of the CDR3 is 16 residues. J was trimmed by 3 bases and V by 4 bases; bases with no gene match: 7. CDR3 protein: CASSARLTSGYNEQFF. CDR3 DNA: TGCGCCAGCAGTGCCCGTTTGACTAGCGGCTACAATGAGCAGTTCTTC.

The chain has TRBV5-1 and TRBJ2-7; tentatively, D is TRBD2 (6 bases). Germline assignment: CDR1 SGHRS and CDR2 YFSETQ. The CDR3 is 13 amino acids. With 0 bases removed from V and 7 bases from J, the gap between germline ends came to 11 bases. The DNA for the CDR3 is TGCGCCAGCAGCTTGGTTACGGGGGTTGAGCAGTACTTC. Its translation is CASSLVTGVEQYF.

The V call is TRBV5-1, the J call TRBJ2-5, with a tentative D call TRBD2 (7 bases). The CDR3 has 14 amino acids. The germline V gene encodes CDR1 SGHRS and CDR2 YFSETQ. Trimming removed 5 bases from V and 4 bases from J, with 15 bases in between. The CDR3 DNA is TGCGCCAGCAGGGGGGGGGCATCAGGAGAGACCCAGTACTTC. Residues: CASRGGASGETQYF.

The rearrangement uses TRBV29-1 and TRBJ1-2; 11 bases are a match to TRBD1. Trimming took 6 bases from V and 5 from J; bases not matched to a gene: 11. This CDR3 has 15 amino acids. Germline loops: CDR1 SQVTM, CDR2 ANQGSEA. The CDR3 DNA follows: TGCAGCGTCCCAGACCCGGACAGGGGGCGGTATGGCTACACCTTC. Translation: CSVPDPDRGRYGYTF. The variable domain in full, completed from reference TRBV29-1 and TRBJ1-2, reads SAVISQKPSRDICQRGTSLTIQCQVDSQVTMMFWYRQQPGQSLTLIATANQGSEATYESGFVIDKFPISRPNLTFSTLTVSNMSPEDSSIYLCSVPDPDRGRYGYTFGSGTRLTVV.

This chain joins TRBV2 and TRBJ2-6; no definite D call. Trimming shortened V by 7 bases and J by 3 bases, and 13 bases separated the two germline ends. The CDR3 sequence is 15 residues long. Per germline, CDR1 SNHLY and CDR2 FYNNEI. The CDR3 sequence is CASNTQTSGANVLTF. The CDR3 region has the DNA TGTGCCAGCAACACACAGACCAGTGGGGCCAACGTCCTGACTTTC.

V usage is TRBV28 and J usage is TRBJ2-2, with D perhaps matching TRBD1 (5 bases). The CDR3 totals 15 residues. The germline V gene encodes CDR1 MDHEN and CDR2 SYDVKM. V was cut by 3 bases and J by 5 bases, with 13 bases left in between. CDR3 nucleotides: TGTGCCAGCAGTTTTCCTGGGGCTTTTACCGGGGAGCTGTTTTTT. Amino acid sequence: CASSFPGAFTGELFF.

The chain is built from TRBV30 and TRBJ1-2, with 9 bases that match TRBD1. The germline gives CDR1 GTSNPN, CDR2 SVGIG (reference sequence). After removal of 3 bases from V and 5 bases from J, the junction contained 4 bases not matched to a gene. The CDR3 spans 13 residues. As DNA, the CDR3 is TGTGCCTGGAGCGGACAGGGGCATTATGGCTACACCTTC. This encodes CAWSGQGHYGYTF. The full variable domain, rest sourced from reference TRBV30 and TRBJ1-2, is SQTIHQWPATLVQPVGSPLSLECTVEGTSNPNLYWYRQAAGRGLQLLFYSVGIGQISSEVPQNLSASRPQDRQFILSSKKLLLSDSGFYLCAWSGQGHYGYTFGSGTRLTVV.

This clone was recorded a few times. The chain has TRBV7-8 and TRBJ2-7; perhaps TRBD2 as D (6 bases). Trimming took 5 bases from V and 1 from J, leaving 21 bases between them. The germline CDR1 and CDR2 sequences are SGHVS and FQNEAQ. The CDR3 runs 17 residues. The CDR3 loop reads CASSARGRASVSYEQYF. The CDR3 nucleotides are TGTGCCAGCAGCGCTAGGGGCAGGGCTAGCGTATCCTACGAGCAGTACTTC.

Concerning this clone: Sequence at one end of the junction differs from germline and may be a read error. The chain employs TRBV27 and TRBJ2-7; possible D gene TRBD1, 6 bases. CDR1 and CDR2 from the germline V gene are MNHEY and SMNVEV (reference sequence). This CDR3 contains 13 residues. The CDR3 sequence is CASSSSLDRIGNF. As DNA, the CDR3 is TGTGCCAGCAGTTCCTCCTTAGACAGGATTGGGAACTTC.

The chain has TRBV19 and TRBJ1-6; D ambiguous. CDR3 size: 13 residues. Trimming cost V 3 bases and J 7 bases, with 7 bases left between them. The germline gives CDR1 LNHDA, CDR2 SQIVND (reference sequence). CDR3 bases: TGTGCCAGTAGTATCTCGGGGAATTCACCCCTCCACTTT. It translates to CASSISGNSPLHF.

The genes are TRBV7-3 and TRBJ2-7; D uncertain. V shed 2 bases and J shed 0 bases, with 8 bases lying between them. The CDR3 has 14 amino acids. Germline CDR1 and CDR2: SGHTA and FQGTGA. CDR3 residues: CASSLGASSYEQYF. The CDR3 nucleotides are TGTGCCAGCAGCTTAGGAGCGAGCTCCTACGAGCAGTACTTC.

The chain combines TRBV7-3 with TRBJ2-2; maybe TRBD2 (5 bases). V lost 2 bases and J lost 8, with 12 bases in between. The CDR3 extends over 14 amino acids. Germline CDR1 SGHTA, CDR2 FQGTGA. CDR3 region: CASSLQISGGELFF. CDR3 nucleotides: TGTGCCAGCAGCTTACAAATATCGGGGGGGGAGCTGTTTTTT.

J is TRBJ1-4 and V is TRBV27, with D possibly being TRBD1 (6 bases). There are 15 residues in the CDR3. Germline V gene data show CDR1 as MNHEY and CDR2 as SMNVEV (reference sequence). Trimming removed 6 bases at V and 5 bases at J, with 16 bases between. The CDR3 DNA reads TGTGCCAGCAGCCTCGGGGGGGGCTTGAATGAAAAACTGTTTTTT. This translates into CASSLGGGLNEKLFF. Drawing the rest from reference TRBV27 and TRBJ1-4, the complete variable domain is EAQVTQNPRYLITVTGKKLTVTCSQNMNHEYMSWYRQDPGLGLRQIYYSMNVEVTDKGDVPEGYKVSRKEKRNFPLILESPSPNQTSLYFCASSLGGGLNEKLFFGSGTQLSVL.

This chain connects TRBV4-1 to TRBJ1-3, with a possible D match to TRBD1 (5 bases). In germline, CDR1 is MGHRA, CDR2 YSYEKL. This CDR3 has 13 amino acids. V was cut by 1 base and J by 7 bases, with 8 bases left in between. CDR3 protein: CASSQGGGNTIYF. The CDR3 bases are TGCGCCAGCAGCCAAGGGGGGGGTAACACCATATATTTT.